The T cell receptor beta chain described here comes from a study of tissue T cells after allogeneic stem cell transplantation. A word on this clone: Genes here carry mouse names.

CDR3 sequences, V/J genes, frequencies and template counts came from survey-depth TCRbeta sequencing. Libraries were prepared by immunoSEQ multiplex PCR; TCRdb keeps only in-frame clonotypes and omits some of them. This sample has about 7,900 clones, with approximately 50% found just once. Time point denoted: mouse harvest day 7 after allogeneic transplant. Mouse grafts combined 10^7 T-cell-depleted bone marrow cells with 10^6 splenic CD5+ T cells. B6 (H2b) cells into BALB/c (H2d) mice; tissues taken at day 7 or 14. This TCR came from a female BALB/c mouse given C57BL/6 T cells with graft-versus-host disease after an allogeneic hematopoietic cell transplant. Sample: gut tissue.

CDR3 bases read: TGTGCCAGCTCCCGGGACTGGGGAAGGGGAGACACCCAGTAC. This sequence encodes CASSRDWGRGDTQY. The full-length CDR3 reads as CASSRDWGRGDTQYF. The rearrangement uses TRBV12-1 and TRBJ2-5; 10 positions agree with TRBD2. The read terminates 1 residue ahead of where the CDR3 ends, so the germline J gene completes it. There are 15 residues in the CDR3. With V trimmed by 4 bases and J by 5 bases, 8 bases remained unmatched. Germline CDR1 and CDR2: SGHSN and HYEKVE.